In its sample, the clone carrying this T cell receptor (beta chain) was seen many times. The target antigen is unknown. This entry belongs to a study of breast tumors, draining lymph nodes, adjacent tissues. Findings of the study overall: The data were judged consistent with most tumor T cells coming from lymph node and expanding in tumor. That most tumor T cells come from lymph nodes remained unproven. Tumor TCR diversity was below lymph nodes but above nontumor tissue.

Axillary draining lymph nodes of breast cancer patients supplied the node samples. TCRdb reanalysed the multiplex PCR reads using MiXCR and keeps one entry per CDR3 protein. This sample has 180,000 or so distinct CDR3 sequences; 33% occur once, and the top ten carry 3.8%. This receptor was taken from a female donor with breast cancer. Some clones in this sample may be carry-over from other donors' samples. Sequencing input: axillary lymph node tissue.

CDR3 residues: CASSQFPGNQPQHF. The CDR3 DNA reads as TGTGCCAGCAGCCAATTCCCGGGAAATCAGCCCCAGCATTTT. The chain is built from TRBV3-1 and TRBJ1-5; D is uncertain. The CDR3 length is 14 residues. The ends were cut back, 2 bases at V and 4 bases at J, with 9 bases in the middle. Germline CDR1 is LGHDT and CDR2 is YNNKEL (reference sequence).